The rows below give T cell receptor beta chains drawn from one sample of a study of T-cell memory formation after mild COVID-19. In TCRdb, the 5' RACE reads were re-called with MiXCR into one record per CDR3 protein. The data show about 400,000 distinct CDR3 sequences, around a quarter seen once. The sequenced material came from PBMCs or a T cell subset sorted from them (not recorded which). The receptors were gathered from an adult woman who had mild COVID-19 (a few samples of this study predate the infection). Cell type and time point are not known. CDR3s include the opening cysteine and the closing phenylalanine or tryptophan. D genes are given only for firm matches. Size values are once, few and many counts, or a class for expanded clones, and some rows have none.

. | TRBJ2-1 | . | TRBV7-9 | TGTGCCAGCAGCAACTCGGGGGACCACAATGAGCAGTTCTTC | CASSNSGDHNEQFF
. | TRBJ1-1 | . | TRBV29-1 | TGCAGCACTGCCACTAACACTGAAGCTTTCTTT | CSTATNTEAFF
. | TRBJ1-5 | . | TRBV19 | TGTGCCAGTACCTTTGGAGGGGGAGGTCAGCCCCAGCATTTT | CASTFGGGGQPQHF
TRBD1 | TRBJ1-2 | . | TRBV5-1 | TGCGCCAGCAGCTCCGGTGGGACAGCCATCTCTGGCTATGGCTACACCTTC | CASSSGGTAISGYGYTF
. | TRBJ1-1 | few | TRBV5-1 | TGCGCCAGCAGCTTGGAAGGGGGAACCACTGAAGCTTTCTTT | CASSLEGGTTEAFF
. | TRBJ2-6 | few | TRBV20-1 | TGCAGTGCTAGAGATCAGGGCTCTGGGGCCAACGTCCTGACTTTC | CSARDQGSGANVLTF
. | TRBJ2-5 | . | TRBV5-1 | TGCGCCAGCAGCTTGTCAGGGGTGGTAGGAGAGACCCAGTACTTC | CASSLSGVVGETQYF
. | TRBJ1-5 | few | TRBV12-1 | TGTGCCAGCAGCTTTATAGGAGTCAGGGGCAATCAGCCCCAGCATTTT | CASSFIGVRGNQPQHF
. | TRBJ2-1 | . | TRBV27 | TGTGCCAGCCGTCAAAGGTCGGGGCTTGAGCAGTTCTTC | CASRQRSGLEQFF
TRBD2 | TRBJ2-5 | . | TRBV5-4 | TGTGCCAGCAGCTCACCAACTAGCGGGGGGGCCGAGACCCAGTACTTC | CASSSPTSGGAETQYF
. | TRBJ2-1 | once | TRBV2 | TGTGCCTCCCCGAGGGGGGGGGAATACAATGAGCAGTTCTTC | CASPRGGEYNEQFF
. | TRBJ1-2 | few | TRBV7-9 | TGTGCCAGCTCCTCTCTAGTCACAGTCAACTATGGCTACACCTTC | CASSSLVTVNYGYTF
. | TRBJ1-3 | few | TRBV7-9 | TGTGCCAGCAGGAGGGACTCTGGAAACACCATATATTTT | CASRRDSGNTIYF
. | TRBJ1-2 | few | TRBV24-1 | TGTGCCACCAGTGATCCCGGACTCAATCGCTACACCTTC | CATSDPGLNRYTF
TRBD2 | TRBJ2-1 | few | TRBV5-1 | TGCGCCAGCAGCGCCAGCGGGAGGGGGTCCTACAATGAGCAGTTCTTC | CASSASGRGSYNEQFF
. | TRBJ1-3 | few | TRBV5-1 | TGCGCCAGCAGCTCCATGCGGGACAACTCTGGAAACACCATATATTTT | CASSSMRDNSGNTIYF
TRBD2 | TRBJ2-1 | few | TRBV11-2 | TGTGCCAGCAGCTTAGTCGCGGGAGAGGTTTCGGCGTACAATGAGCAGTTCTTC | CASSLVAGEVSAYNEQFF
. | TRBJ2-1 | . | TRBV4-1 | TGCGCCAGCAGCCAAGAGGCCCGGTCCCATGAGCAGTTCTTC | CASSQEARSHEQFF
. | TRBJ1-2 | few | TRBV27 | TGTGCCAGCAGTTCGGGATCGGGGTATGGCTACACCTTC | CASSSGSGYGYTF
TRBD1 | TRBJ1-1 | . | TRBV6-1 | TGTGCCAGCAGCGGACCCCAGGGGGCATCCCGCTTGAACACTGAAGCTTTCTTT | CASSGPQGASRLNTEAFF
. | TRBJ2-1 | . | TRBV12-3/TRBV12-4 | TGTGCCAGCAGTTACCTCCGACAGGGACGGGCGGGGGCCGCTTTTCTCACCTCCTACAATGAGCAGTTCTTC | CASSYLRQGRAGAAFLTSYNEQFF
. | TRBJ2-3 | many | TRBV6-4 | TGTGCCAGCAGCAGGACAGACTCTAGCACAGATACGCAGTATTTT | CASSRTDSSTDTQYF
. | TRBJ1-1 | once | TRBV12-3/TRBV12-4 | TGTGCCAGCAGTTTCGAAACAGATGAAGCTTTCTTT | CASSFETDEAFF
. | TRBJ1-3 | few | TRBV4-2 | TGTGCCAGCAGCCAAGACAGGCACTCTGGAAACACCATATATTTT | CASSQDRHSGNTIYF
. | TRBJ1-1 | few | TRBV7-2 | TGTGCCAGCAGCAACCCTCCCAGGGAGAACACTGAAGCTTTCTTT | CASSNPPRENTEAFF
. | TRBJ1-2 | . | TRBV7-2 | TGTGCCACACCTCAGGACATCTATGGCTACACCTTC | CATPQDIYGYTF
TRBD2 | TRBJ2-7 | once | TRBV7-9 | TGTGCCAGCAGCCGAGGGACTAGCGGGAGCCACACCTACGAGCAGTACTTC | CASSRGTSGSHTYEQYF
. | TRBJ1-2 | . | TRBV29-1 | TGCAGCGGCGAACAGGGCCCCTATGGCTACACCTTC | CSGEQGPYGYTF
. | TRBJ2-7 | few | TRBV3-1 | TGTGCCAGCAGCCAAGTAAGGGAGAGGAAAGTATACGAGCAGTACTTC | CASSQVRERKVYEQYF
TRBD1 | TRBJ1-2 | . | TRBV4-2 | TGTGCCAGCAGCCAACTCGGGACAGGGGAATATGGCTACACCTTC | CASSQLGTGEYGYTF
TRBD2 | TRBJ2-7 | . | TRBV4-3 | TGCGCCAGCAGCCAATCCGGAGCGGGAGGGTCTCGGGAGCAGTACTTC | CASSQSGAGGSREQYF
TRBD2 | TRBJ2-7 | . | TRBV7-6 | TGTGCCAGCAGCTTATCAAGTCCTAGCGGGAGGGCCCCCTACGAGCAGTACTTC | CASSLSSPSGRAPYEQYF
. | TRBJ2-7 | few | TRBV20-1 | TGCAGTGCTAGATCTGAGCGCGAAATCTACGAGCAGTACTTC | CSARSEREIYEQYF
. | TRBJ1-1 | . | TRBV4-1 | TGCGCCAGCAGCCACCAACCGATGGGGGGAACTGAAGCTTTCTTT | CASSHQPMGGTEAFF
TRBD2 | TRBJ2-7 | . | TRBV20-1 | TGCAGTGCTAGAGATCCTAGCGGGAGTTCCTACGAGCAGTACTTC | CSARDPSGSSYEQYF
. | TRBJ1-1 | few | TRBV12-3/TRBV12-4 | TGTGCCAGCAGTTCCGATCGACGCATATTGAACACTGAAGCTTTCTTT | CASSSDRRILNTEAFF
. | TRBJ2-5 | . | TRBV27 | TGTGCCAGCAGTTCTCTCTGGTACCAAGAGACCCAGTACTTC | CASSSLWYQETQYF
TRBD1 | TRBJ1-2 | . | TRBV5-5 | TGTGCCAGCAGCTTGGGACCCGGGACAGGGGGCATAGAGGGCTACACCTTC | CASSLGPGTGGIEGYTF
TRBD2 | TRBJ2-1 | . | TRBV7-8 | TGTGCCAGCAGCTTAAGCGGGGTTAGGCTAGTATTTGATGAGCAGTTCTTC | CASSLSGVRLVFDEQFF
. | TRBJ2-7 | many | TRBV5-1 | TGCGCCAGCAGCTTGCAATGGGGCTCCTACGAGCAGTACTTC | CASSLQWGSYEQYF
TRBD1 | TRBJ2-3 | few | TRBV24-1 | TGTGCCACCAGTGATTCTAACCGGGACAGGGCTGCAGATACGCAGTATTTT | CATSDSNRDRAADTQYF
. | TRBJ2-7 | few | TRBV15 | TGTGCCACCAGCCAAGGCCGGGGGGCAGGGATCTACGAGCAGTACTTC | CATSQGRGAGIYEQYF
TRBD2 | TRBJ2-5 | . | TRBV12-3/TRBV12-4 | TGTTCCAGCAGCCCGGGACTAGTAAAGACGGGGACCCAGTACTTC | CSSSPGLVKTGTQYF
. | TRBJ1-5 | . | TRBV4-2 | TGTGCCAGCAGCCAAGATGGAGGAGGGGAAAATCAGCCCCAGCATTTT | CASSQDGGGENQPQHF
TRBD1 | TRBJ2-7 | . | TRBV20-1 | TGCAGTGCCCGAGGGGACAGCTTCGAGCAGTACTTC | CSARGDSFEQYF
TRBD1 | TRBJ2-1 | . | TRBV11-2 | TGTGCCAGCAGCTTCCCCGGGACAGGGGGCATAGAGCAGTTCTTC | CASSFPGTGGIEQFF
. | TRBJ2-3 | . | TRBV6-6 | TGTGCCAGCAGTTACTCTCGACCGGGAGCGGATACGCAGTATTTT | CASSYSRPGADTQYF
. | TRBJ2-7 | . | TRBV20-1 | TGCAGTGCTAGGACTACCCAAACCTACGAGCAGTACTTC | CSARTTQTYEQYF
TRBD1 | TRBJ2-5 | . | TRBV15 | TGTGCCACCAGCAGAGGTGGGACAGGGCTTCAAGAGACCCAGTACTTC | CATSRGGTGLQETQYF
. | TRBJ2-6 | few | TRBV5-1 | TGCGCCAGCAGCTTGCCGGGGACTGGGGCCAACGTCCTGACTTTC | CASSLPGTGANVLTF
. | TRBJ2-2 | many | TRBV7-9 | TGTGCCAGCAGCTTATCCACCGGGGAGCTGTTTTTT | CASSLSTGELFF
TRBD1 | TRBJ2-7 | . | TRBV29-1 | TGCAGCGTCGGGGACAGGGGTGACTACGAGCAGTACTTC | CSVGDRGDYEQYF